This T cell receptor beta chain was obtained from a study of CD8+CD57+ T cells in acquired aplastic anemia. This clonotype was seen repeatedly, ten times or more. Its cognate antigen is unknown. Whole-study findings and limits: Both patients and controls carried the same twenty-nine CD8+ CDR3 sequences.

Investigators profiled TCR beta VDJ and CDR3 from genomic DNA template. MiXCR was run by TCRdb on the reads, yielding one entry per CDR3 protein. The sample carries under 200,000 distinct CDR3 sequences, 48% recorded once. Sequencing involved patients with CD8+CD57+ cell expansion previously shown by flow cytometry. With 6 bases removed from V and 7 bases from J, the gap between germline ends came to 14 bases. Germline CDR1 MNHNS, CDR2 SASEGT. The CDR3 loop spans 13 amino acids. This chain uses TRBV6-1 with TRBJ2-3, with a weak D call TRBD2 (6 bases). This receptor was identified in a human donor with aplastic anemia. The sample comprised sorted CD4+, CD8+, or CD8+CD57+ T cells (not recorded which) from PBMCs. Written as DNA, the CDR3 is TGTGCCAGCAGGGGGGGTGGTGGCTATACGCAGTATTTT. It translates to CASRGGGGYTQYF.